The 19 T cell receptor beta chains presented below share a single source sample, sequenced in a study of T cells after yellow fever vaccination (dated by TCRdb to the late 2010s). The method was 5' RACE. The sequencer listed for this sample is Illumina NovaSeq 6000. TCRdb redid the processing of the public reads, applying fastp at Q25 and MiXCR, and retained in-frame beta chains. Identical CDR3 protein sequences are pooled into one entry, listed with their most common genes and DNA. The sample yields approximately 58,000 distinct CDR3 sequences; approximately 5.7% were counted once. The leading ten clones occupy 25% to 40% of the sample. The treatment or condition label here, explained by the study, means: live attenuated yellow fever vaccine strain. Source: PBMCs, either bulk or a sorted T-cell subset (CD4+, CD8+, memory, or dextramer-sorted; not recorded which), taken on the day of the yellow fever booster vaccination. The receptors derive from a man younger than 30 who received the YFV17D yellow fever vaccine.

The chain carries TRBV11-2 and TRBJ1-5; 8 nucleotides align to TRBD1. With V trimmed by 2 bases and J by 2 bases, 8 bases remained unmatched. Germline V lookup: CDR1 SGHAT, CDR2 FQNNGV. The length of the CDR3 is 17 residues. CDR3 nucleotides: TGTGCCAGCAGCTTAAGGTGGCGACAGGGGCGCAATCAGCCCCAGCATTTT. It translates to CASSLRWRQGRNQPQHF.

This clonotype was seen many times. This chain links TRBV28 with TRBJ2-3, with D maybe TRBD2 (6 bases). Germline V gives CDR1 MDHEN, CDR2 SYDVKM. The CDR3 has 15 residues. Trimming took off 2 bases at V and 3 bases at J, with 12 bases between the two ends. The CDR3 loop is CASSLLEGLTDTQYF. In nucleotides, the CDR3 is TGTGCCAGCAGTTTACTGGAGGGCCTAACAGATACGCAGTATTTT.

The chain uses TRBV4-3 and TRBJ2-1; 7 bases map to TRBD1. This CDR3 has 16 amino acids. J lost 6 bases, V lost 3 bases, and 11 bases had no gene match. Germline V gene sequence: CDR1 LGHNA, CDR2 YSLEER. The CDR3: CASSHAFSTGRNEQFF. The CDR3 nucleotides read TGCGCCAGCAGCCACGCCTTCTCGACAGGGCGCAATGAGCAGTTCTTC.

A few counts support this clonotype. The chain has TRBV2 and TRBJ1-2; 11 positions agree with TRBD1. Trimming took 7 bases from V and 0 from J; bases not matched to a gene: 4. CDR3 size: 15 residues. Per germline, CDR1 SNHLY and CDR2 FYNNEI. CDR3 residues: CASNGQGATNYGYTF. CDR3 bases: TGTGCCAGCAACGGACAGGGGGCTACTAACTATGGCTACACCTTC.

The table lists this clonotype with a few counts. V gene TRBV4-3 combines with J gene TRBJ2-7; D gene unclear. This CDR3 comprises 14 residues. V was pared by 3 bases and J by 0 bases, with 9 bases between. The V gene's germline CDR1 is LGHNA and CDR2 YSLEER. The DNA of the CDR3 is TGCGCCAGCAGCCATAGTTCATACTCCTACGAGCAGTACTTC. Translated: CASSHSSYSYEQYF.

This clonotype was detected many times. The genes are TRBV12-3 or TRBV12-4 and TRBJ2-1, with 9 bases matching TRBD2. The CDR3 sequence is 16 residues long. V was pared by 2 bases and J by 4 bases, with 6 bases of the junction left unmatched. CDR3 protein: CASSLTSSGTYNEQFF. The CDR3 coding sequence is TGTGCCAGCAGTTTAACTTCTAGCGGGACTTACAATGAGCAGTTCTTC.

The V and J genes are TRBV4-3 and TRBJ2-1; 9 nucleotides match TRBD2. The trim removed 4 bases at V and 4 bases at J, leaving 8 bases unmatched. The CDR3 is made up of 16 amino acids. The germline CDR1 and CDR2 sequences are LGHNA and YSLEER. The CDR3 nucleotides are TGCGCCAGCAGCCCAGGGAGACTAGCGGTTTACAATGAGCAGTTCTTC. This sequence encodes CASSPGRLAVYNEQFF.

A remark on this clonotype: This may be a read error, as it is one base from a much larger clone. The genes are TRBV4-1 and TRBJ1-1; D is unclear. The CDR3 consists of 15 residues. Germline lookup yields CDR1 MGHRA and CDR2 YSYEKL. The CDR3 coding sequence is TGCTCCAGCAGCCAAACCGTTCTAGGGAACACTGAAGCTTTCTTT. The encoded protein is CSSSQTVLGNTEAFF.

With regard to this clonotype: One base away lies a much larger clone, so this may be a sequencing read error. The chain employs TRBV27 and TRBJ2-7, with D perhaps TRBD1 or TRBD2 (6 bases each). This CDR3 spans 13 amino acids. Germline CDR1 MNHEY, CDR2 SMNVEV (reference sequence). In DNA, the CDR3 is TGTGCCAGCAGTTTACCGGGGGCCTACGAGCGGTACTTC. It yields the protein CASSLPGAYERYF.

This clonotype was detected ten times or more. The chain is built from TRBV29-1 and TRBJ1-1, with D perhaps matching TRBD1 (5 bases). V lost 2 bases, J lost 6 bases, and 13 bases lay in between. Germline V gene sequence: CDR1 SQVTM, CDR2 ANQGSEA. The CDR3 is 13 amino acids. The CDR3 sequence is CSVESSRGAEAFF. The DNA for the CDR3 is TGCAGCGTTGAATCGTCTAGGGGCGCTGAAGCTTTCTTT.

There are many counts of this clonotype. The CDR3 region is CASSLVTGYEQYF. CDR3 coding DNA: TGTGCCAGCAGTTTAGTCACCGGCTACGAGCAGTACTTC. The chain employs TRBV12-3 or TRBV12-4 and TRBJ2-7; D is unclear. This CDR3 spans 13 amino acids. V gave up 1 base and J gave up 3 bases, with 7 bases separating them.

This CDR3 reads CASSWDGGRTGELFF. The CDR3, as DNA: TGTGCCAGCAGCTGGGATGGGGGTCGAACCGGGGAGCTGTTTTTT. The chain carries TRBV13 and TRBJ2-2; D may match TRBD1 or TRBD2 (5 bases each). Germline CDR1 and CDR2: PRHDT and FYEKMQ (reference sequence). CDR3 length: 15 residues. The ends were cut back, 4 bases at V and 5 bases at J, with 14 bases in the middle.

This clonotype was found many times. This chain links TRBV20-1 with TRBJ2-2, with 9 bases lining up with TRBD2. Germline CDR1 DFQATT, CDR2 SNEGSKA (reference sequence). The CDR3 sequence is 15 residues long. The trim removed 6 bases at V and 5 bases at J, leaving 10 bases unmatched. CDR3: CSALWLAGRTGELFF. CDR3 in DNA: TGCAGTGCGCTCTGGCTAGCGGGGCGTACCGGGGAGCTGTTTTTT.

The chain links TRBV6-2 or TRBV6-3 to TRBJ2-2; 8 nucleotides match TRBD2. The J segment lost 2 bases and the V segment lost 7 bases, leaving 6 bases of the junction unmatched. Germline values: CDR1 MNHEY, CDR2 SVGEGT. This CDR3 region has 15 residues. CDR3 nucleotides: TGTGCCAGCACCTCCGGGGGGGAAAACACCGGGGAGCTGTTTTTT. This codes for CASTSGGENTGELFF.

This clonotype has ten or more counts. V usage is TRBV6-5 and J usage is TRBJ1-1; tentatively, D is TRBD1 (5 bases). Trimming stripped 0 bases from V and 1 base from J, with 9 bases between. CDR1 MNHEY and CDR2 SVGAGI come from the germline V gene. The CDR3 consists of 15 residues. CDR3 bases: TGTGCCAGCAGTTACTCGACAGCTAAGAACACTGAAGCTTTCTTT. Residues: CASSYSTAKNTEAFF.

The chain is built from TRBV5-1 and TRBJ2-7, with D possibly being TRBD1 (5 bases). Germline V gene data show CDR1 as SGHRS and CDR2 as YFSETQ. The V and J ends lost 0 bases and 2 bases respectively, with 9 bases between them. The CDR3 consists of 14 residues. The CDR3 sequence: CASSLVVRAYEQYF. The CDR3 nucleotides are TGCGCCAGCAGCTTGGTTGTCAGGGCCTACGAGCAGTACTTC.

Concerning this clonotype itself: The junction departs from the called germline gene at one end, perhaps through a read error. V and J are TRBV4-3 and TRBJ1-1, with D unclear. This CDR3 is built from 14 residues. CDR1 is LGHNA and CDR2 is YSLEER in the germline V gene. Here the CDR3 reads CASSQGWGITESFF. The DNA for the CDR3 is TGCGCCAGCAGCCAAGGCTGGGGTATCACTGAATCTTTCTTT.

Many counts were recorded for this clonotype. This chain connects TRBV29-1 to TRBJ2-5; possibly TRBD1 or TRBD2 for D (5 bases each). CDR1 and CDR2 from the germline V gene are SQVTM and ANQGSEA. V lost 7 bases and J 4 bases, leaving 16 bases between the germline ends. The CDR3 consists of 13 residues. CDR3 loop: CSGWDGYGETQYF. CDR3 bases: TGCAGCGGATGGGACGGTTACGGAGAGACCCAGTACTTC.

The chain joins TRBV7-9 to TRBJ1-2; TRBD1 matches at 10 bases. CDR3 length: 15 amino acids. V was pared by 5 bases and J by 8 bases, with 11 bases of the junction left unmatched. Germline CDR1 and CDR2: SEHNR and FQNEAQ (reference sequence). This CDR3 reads CASSTGTGVSRGYTF. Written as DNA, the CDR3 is TGTGCCAGCAGCACCGGGACAGGGGTGAGCCGAGGCTACACCTTC.